The next 21 T cell receptor beta chains were all read from a single sample in a study of tumor and adjacent non-tumor tissue in lung cancer. TCRbeta libraries were built with three rounds of nested PCR, modified from ARM-PCR. TCRdb re-analysed the multiplex PCR reads in MiXCR, keeping a single row per CDR3 protein. The data contain 85,000 to 130,000 distinct CDR3 sequences, 65% of them singletons. RNA was extracted from bulk tissue without any cell sorting. This non-tumor lung sample came from over 3 cm beyond the tumor edge. Sequences were obtained from distant non-tumor lung tissue. The receptor source for this set is a man aged 25 to 40 with non-small cell lung cancer.

Regarding this clonotype: At one boundary the junction diverges from the germline segment, which might be a read error. V is TRBV4-1 and J is TRBJ2-1, with D uncertain. CDR3 length equals 16 residues. Germline V CDR1 and CDR2: MGHRA, YSYEKL. The CDR3 region has the DNA TGCGCCAGCAGCCCCGTTCAGGTGGACCCCCACAATGATCAGTTCTTC. It specifies CASSPVQVDPHNDQFF.

Regarding this clonotype: The junction departs from germline at one end; a sequencing error may be responsible. This chain links TRBV6-2 or TRBV6-3 with TRBJ2-7; maybe TRBD2 (5 bases). This CDR3 region has 15 residues. Germline lookup yields CDR1 MNHEY and CDR2 SVGEGT. The CDR3 loop is CVSSPTPDGGYKQYF. In DNA, the CDR3 is TGTGTCAGCAGCCCTACTCCGGACGGAGGCTACAAGCAGTACTTC.

In this sample, this clonotype turned up once. One end of the junction varies from germline; a read error may be responsible. The V call is TRBV24-1, the J call TRBJ2-1; D is ambiguous. Germline CDR1 KGHDR, CDR2 SFDVKD. The length of the CDR3 is 17 residues. CDR3 residues: CVTSDFLASVSDNEQFF. The DNA for the CDR3 is TGTGTCACCAGTGATTTTTTAGCCAGCGTGAGCGACAATGAGCAGTTCTTC.

Notes on this clonotype: This may stem from a read error, because a much larger clone lies one nucleotide away. The chain links TRBV10-1 to TRBJ2-1; D is possibly TRBD2 (6 bases). Germline CDR1 is WNHNN and CDR2 is SYGVQD (reference sequence). The CDR3 sequence is 17 residues long. Trimming stripped 0 bases from V and 5 bases from J, with 17 bases between. The CDR3: CASSESGGMAQDNEQFF. The CDR3 nucleotides are TGCGCCAGCAGTGAGTCTGGCGGGATGGCCCAAGACAATGAGCAGTTCTTC.

In its sample, this clonotype was seen once. Because it lacks the conserved phenylalanine or tryptophan at the end, this CDR3 is likely a read error. The DNA is left out, because the CDR3 cannot be placed on it with certainty; the CDR3 is given as TCRdb lists it. The CDR3 sequence: CASSYNSGSYNEQLS. The J gene is TRBJ2-1, the V gene TRBV4-1; TRBD2 is the table's D call and was not checked against the DNA. 15 amino acids form the CDR3, both terminal residues included. Germline lookup yields CDR1 MGHRA and CDR2 YSYEKL.

Remarks on this clonotype: A much larger clone is a single base away; this may be a read error. The rearrangement uses TRBV28 and TRBJ1-3, with D uncertain. CDR1 and CDR2 (germline): MDHEN, SYDVKM. The CDR3 consists of 10 residues. The CDR3 sequence: CTTSGNTIYF. Here the CDR3 DNA reads TGTACCACCTCTGGAAACACCATATATTTT.

In the case of this clonotype: Given the absence of the conserved phenylalanine or tryptophan at the CDR3 end, a read error is likely. The V gene is TRBV11-2, the J gene TRBJ1-6, with D perhaps TRBD1 (5 bases). Between the trimmed V and J ends, which lost 1 base and 12 bases, there was a span of 16 bases. This CDR3 has 15 residues. CDR1 is SGHAT and CDR2 is FQNNGV in the germline V gene. The CDR3 DNA is TGTGCCAGCAGCTTAGTGGACGACAGTTATTTACCCCTCCACATT. Amino acid sequence: CASSLVDDSYLPLHI.

Worth noting for this clonotype: A much larger clone is a single base away; this may be a read error. The CDR3 protein is CSIGGGPCIQETQYF. Written as DNA, the CDR3 is TGCAGCATAGGGGGAGGCCCGTGCATCCAAGAGACCCAGTACTTC. V usage is TRBV29-1 and J usage is TRBJ2-5; the D call may be TRBD1 or TRBD2 (6 bases each). This CDR3 contains 15 residues. The germline V gene encodes CDR1 SQVTM and CDR2 ANQGSEA. Trimming removed 8 bases from V and 1 base from J, with 20 bases in between.

For this clonotype: One end of the junction fails to match germline, which may point to a read error. This chain uses TRBV20-1 with TRBJ1-3; D gene uncertain. The CDR3 consists of 13 residues. CDR1 and CDR2 (germline): DFQATT, SNEGSKA (reference sequence). CDR3 sequence: CSAKQQSESTIYF. DNA for the CDR3: TGCAGTGCTAAGCAACAGTCTGAAAGCACCATATACTTT.

The rearrangement joins TRBV4-2 to TRBJ1-2; a weak D match, TRBD1 (5 bases). CDR1 and CDR2 from the germline V gene are LGHNA and YNFKEQ. Trimming pared 0 bases from V and 3 bases from J, leaving 14 bases between. The CDR3 spans 16 residues. Here the CDR3 DNA reads TGTGCCAGCAGCCAAGAGGGGGGACGGGCGGACTATGGCTACACCTTC. This codes for CASSQEGGRADYGYTF.

With regard to this clonotype: This may arise from a read error, as a much more abundant clone is one base away. This chain uses TRBV20-1 with TRBJ1-2; D not certain. CDR3 size: 13 residues. Per germline, CDR1 DFQATT and CDR2 SNEGSKA (reference sequence). The CDR3: CSTRVQHDYGYTF. CDR3 DNA sequence: TGCAGTACTAGAGTACAGCATGACTATGGCTACACCTTC.

The rearrangement uses TRBV6-6 and TRBJ2-3; no definite D call. CDR1 and CDR2 from the germline V gene are MNHNY and SVGAGI (reference sequence). The CDR3 spans 13 residues. Deletions cut 5 bases from V and 13 bases from J, with 19 bases between. CDR3 sequence reads: CASSLTNWDMEYF. CDR3 DNA sequence: TGTGCCAGCAGTCTAACCAATTGGGATATGGAGTATTTT.

This clonotype was seen only once. No conserved phenylalanine or tryptophan is present at the end of the CDR3, so a read error is the likely explanation. The V call is TRBV11-1, the J call TRBJ1-1; D not resolved. Trimming took off 4 bases at V and 0 bases at J, with 9 bases between the two ends. The CDR3 is made up of 14 amino acids. Germline V gene lookup returns CDR1 SGHAT and CDR2 FQDESV (reference sequence). The CDR3: CASSSSAVNTEAFL. CDR3 nucleotides: TGTGCCAGCAGCTCGTCAGCTGTGAACACTGAAGCTTTCTTA.

V and J are TRBV10-1 and TRBJ2-2; D is possibly TRBD2 (6 bases). Trimming left V 0 bases short and J 5 bases short, with 10 bases between. This CDR3 spans 15 amino acids. Germline V gene sequence: CDR1 WNHNN, CDR2 SYGVQD (reference sequence). The CDR3 DNA reads TGCGCCAGCAGTGAGTCGACTGGGGGGACCGGGGAGCTGTTTTTT. It encodes CASSESTGGTGELFF.

This clonotype has just a few counts. A junction end diverges from the germline sequence, so it may reflect a read error. The genes are TRBV11-2 and TRBJ2-5, with TRBD1 matching 8 bases. The CDR3 has 14 residues. Germline V gene sequence: CDR1 SGHAT, CDR2 FQNNGV. In nucleotides, the CDR3 is TGTACCAGCAGCCAGGACAGGGTTGTAGAGATCCAGTACTTC. Residues: CTSSQDRVVEIQYF.

The rearrangement uses TRBV12-3 or TRBV12-4 and TRBJ2-7; the D is unclear. This CDR3 spans 11 amino acids. Trimming removed 4 bases at V and 8 bases at J, with 9 bases between. This CDR3 is CASSSTQKQYF. CDR3 coding DNA: TGTGCCAGCAGTTCAACCCAGAAGCAGTACTTC.

The gene calls are TRBV6-1 and TRBJ2-3; D could derive from TRBD1 or TRBD2 (5 bases each). V lost 7 bases and J lost 0, with 11 bases in between. The CDR3 has 14 residues. Germline values: CDR1 MNHNS, CDR2 SASEGT. The DNA of the CDR3 is TGTGCCAGCACCCCAGGGAGTAGCACAGATACGCAGTATTTT. Translated: CASTPGSSTDTQYF.

J is TRBJ2-2 and V is TRBV11-2, with a weak D call TRBD2 (5 bases). Germline V gene lookup returns CDR1 SGHAT and CDR2 FQNNGV. V gave up 1 base and J gave up 1 base, with 13 bases separating them. CDR3 length: 17 amino acids. The CDR3 region has the DNA TGTGCCAGCAGCTTAGCACTTTCGGGGAGGAACACCGGGGAGCTGTTTTTT. Translating gives CASSLALSGRNTGELFF.

This rearrangement joins TRBV12-3 or TRBV12-4 to TRBJ2-2, with 13 bases that match TRBD2. This CDR3 is 16 amino acids long. The trim removed 9 bases at V and 16 bases at J, leaving 20 bases unmatched. The CDR3 bases are TGTGCCAGGAGTCCTACAGGGACTAGCGGGACCGGGAAGCCGTTTTTT. Translating gives CARSPTGTSGTGKPFF.

Details on this clonotype: The germline gene is not matched at one end of the junction; a read error may be the cause. The DNA of the CDR3 is TGTGCCAGTAGTTCTAGGGGGTCCGAGGCCAACGTCCTGACTTTC. Its protein product is CASSSRGSEANVLTF. The genes are TRBV6-2 or TRBV6-3 and TRBJ2-6; perhaps TRBD1 as D (6 bases). This CDR3 comprises 15 residues. The germline V gene encodes CDR1 MNHEY and CDR2 SVGEGT.

This chain uses TRBV20-1 with TRBJ2-7; 13 bases match TRBD2. This CDR3 is built from 16 residues. Per germline, CDR1 DFQATT and CDR2 SNEGSKA (reference sequence). Trimming took 7 bases from V and 1 from J; bases not matched to a gene: 10. Here the CDR3 DNA reads TGCAGTGTCCTCCTGACTAGCGGGGGGTTTTCCTACGAGCAGTACTTC. Translating gives CSVLLTSGGFSYEQYF.